A selection of T cell receptor beta chains follows, all from one sample in a study of CXCR3-negative and CXCR3-positive naive CD8 T cells. TCRdb derives one entry per CDR3 protein from the 5' RACE reads, leaving out DNA. This listing includes about 56,000 distinct CDR3 sequences. The source material was memory CD8+ T cells from blood. Receptors originate from a human donor in good health. Some clones in this sample may be carry-over from other donors' samples. Both conserved end residues are part of each CDR3. Each record gives: CDR3 protein, J gene, V gene, clone size. Size is stated for part of the rows, as once, few or many counts, or as a class when the clone is expanded.

CDR3 protein: CASSLVPGAVEQYF; J gene: TRBJ2-7; V gene: TRBV5-4; clone size: NA
CDR3 protein: CASSFPPPPYPDTDTQYF; J gene: TRBJ2-3; V gene: TRBV28; clone size: NA
CDR3 protein: CASSARAGTGAYNEQFF; J gene: TRBJ2-1; V gene: TRBV9; clone size: NA
CDR3 protein: CASSLGVQAPYEQYF; J gene: TRBJ2-7; V gene: TRBV5-1; clone size: NA
CDR3 protein: CASSPTYSGANVLTF; J gene: TRBJ2-6; V gene: TRBV28; clone size: NA
CDR3 protein: CSVEVRDNNYGYTF; J gene: TRBJ1-2; V gene: TRBV29-1; clone size: NA
CDR3 protein: CASSHAQAGGSDTQYF; J gene: TRBJ2-3; V gene: TRBV4-2; clone size: medium-sized
CDR3 protein: CSVDTGIPYNEQFF; J gene: TRBJ2-1; V gene: TRBV29-1; clone size: NA
CDR3 protein: CSAWDPGQLYGYTF; J gene: TRBJ1-2; V gene: TRBV20-1; clone size: NA
CDR3 protein: CASSGGQGASGELFF; J gene: TRBJ2-2; V gene: TRBV6-5; clone size: NA
CDR3 protein: CSVTPPPTTDTQYF; J gene: TRBJ2-3; V gene: TRBV29-1; clone size: NA
CDR3 protein: CSVERLNEQFF; J gene: TRBJ2-1; V gene: TRBV29-1; clone size: NA
CDR3 protein: CASGGGTAFYEQYF; J gene: TRBJ2-7; V gene: TRBV25-1; clone size: NA
CDR3 protein: CASSPGRGETQYF; J gene: TRBJ2-5; V gene: TRBV7-3; clone size: NA
CDR3 protein: CASKTISGNTIYF; J gene: TRBJ1-3; V gene: TRBV3-1; clone size: NA
CDR3 protein: CASSEAGTHYEQYF; J gene: TRBJ2-7; V gene: TRBV2; clone size: NA
CDR3 protein: CASSRLSSSGRAYNEQFF; J gene: TRBJ2-1; V gene: TRBV6-5; clone size: NA
CDR3 protein: CSVEGLEGSPYEQYF; J gene: TRBJ2-7; V gene: TRBV29-1; clone size: NA
CDR3 protein: CASSNGTSPETQYF; J gene: TRBJ2-5; V gene: TRBV6-4; clone size: NA
CDR3 protein: CASSLPGEGQPQHF; J gene: TRBJ1-5; V gene: TRBV7-9; clone size: NA
CDR3 protein: CASSPGTGESNQPQHF; J gene: TRBJ1-5; V gene: TRBV7-9; clone size: NA
CDR3 protein: CASSYSDLAGGPLSYEQYF; J gene: TRBJ2-7; V gene: TRBV6-6; clone size: NA
CDR3 protein: CASSEGLSSYNEQFF; J gene: TRBJ2-1; V gene: TRBV6-2/TRBV6-3; clone size: NA
CDR3 protein: CASNTGQSDEQFF; J gene: TRBJ2-1; V gene: TRBV5-5; clone size: NA
CDR3 protein: CASSLDLYEQYF; J gene: TRBJ2-7; V gene: TRBV12-3/TRBV12-4; clone size: NA
CDR3 protein: CSVETTSSYNEQFF; J gene: TRBJ2-1; V gene: TRBV20-1; clone size: NA
CDR3 protein: CASSLRDRVYEQYF; J gene: TRBJ2-7; V gene: TRBV7-9; clone size: NA
CDR3 protein: CASSGISGLAGRSADTQYF; J gene: TRBJ2-3; V gene: TRBV6-5; clone size: NA
CDR3 protein: CASSNLSGRPSIADTQYF; J gene: TRBJ2-3; V gene: TRBV28; clone size: NA
CDR3 protein: CSVLQGASDIAKNIQYF; J gene: TRBJ2-4; V gene: TRBV29-1; clone size: NA
CDR3 protein: CSVVGVLETQYF; J gene: TRBJ2-5; V gene: TRBV29-1; clone size: NA
CDR3 protein: CASSLYGRRGASPYEQYF; J gene: TRBJ2-7; V gene: TRBV28; clone size: NA
CDR3 protein: CASSHGQPYQYF; J gene: TRBJ2-7; V gene: TRBV7-9; clone size: NA
CDR3 protein: CASSHGQANYEQYF; J gene: TRBJ2-7; V gene: TRBV7-2; clone size: NA
CDR3 protein: CSVEDRSSYNEQFF; J gene: TRBJ2-1; V gene: TRBV29-1; clone size: NA
CDR3 protein: CASSVVQGEQFF; J gene: TRBJ2-1; V gene: TRBV28; clone size: NA